Each of the 26 T cell receptor beta chains below was sequenced from the same sample in a study of CD8+CD57+ T cells in acquired aplastic anemia. For CDR3 and TCR beta VDJ profiling, genomic DNA was the template used. MiXCR was run by TCRdb on the reads, yielding one entry per CDR3 protein. The sample holds 200,000 or so distinct CDR3 sequences; just under 50% are singletons and the top ten take over 7.5%. Patients selected for sequencing had displayed CD8+CD57+ cell expansion by flow cytometry. Sequencing was carried out using sorted CD4+, CD8+, or CD8+CD57+ T cells (not recorded which) from PBMCs. The receptors come from a human donor with aplastic anemia.

This clonotype was picked up one time. This chain connects TRBV25-1 to TRBJ1-6; maybe TRBD1 (5 bases). This CDR3 spans 14 amino acids. Per the germline V gene, CDR1 is MGHDK and CDR2 is SYGVNS. V was pared by 6 bases and J by 4 bases, with 10 bases between. CDR3 sequence: CASRGDLYNSPLHF. The DNA for the CDR3 is TGTGCCAGCAGAGGGGACCTTTATAATTCACCCCTCCACTTT.

As concerns this clonotype: A much larger clone sits a single nucleotide away, making a read error possible. This chain links TRBV7-9 with TRBJ1-1; D perhaps matches TRBD1 (6 bases). The ends were cut back, 5 bases at V and 10 bases at J, with 17 bases in the middle. Germline lookup yields CDR1 SEHNR and CDR2 FQNEAQ (reference sequence). The CDR3 totals 13 residues. CDR3 bases: TGTGCCAGCAGCCCTAGCAGGGGATTGTCAGCTTTCTTT. As protein: CASSPSRGLSAFF.

This clonotype was observed at least ten times. The chain joins TRBV5-6 to TRBJ2-3; a possible D gene is TRBD2 (5 bases). This CDR3 spans 13 amino acids. The germline V and J ends were trimmed by 2 bases and 4 bases, with 8 bases remaining between them. Germline CDR1 is SGHDT and CDR2 is YYEEEE. The CDR3 loop reads CASSFSAADTQYF. CDR3 sequence (DNA): TGTGCCAGCAGCTTTAGCGCGGCAGATACGCAGTATTTT.

DNA for the CDR3: TGTGCCATCAGTGCCTACTTAATTCAGGGACAGGAGACCCAGTACTTC. Residues: CAISAYLIQGQETQYF. The chain has TRBV10-3 and TRBJ2-5, with 7 bases lining up with TRBD1. The germline CDR1 and CDR2 sequences are ENHRY and SYGVKD. The junction had 13 bases not matched to a gene; V was cut back by 4 bases and J by 5 bases. The CDR3 length is 16 residues.

The chain uses TRBV20-1 and TRBJ2-3, with D unresolved. Per germline, CDR1 DFQATT and CDR2 SNEGSKA (reference sequence). V was clipped by 3 bases and J by 0 bases, with 10 bases between them. The CDR3 totals 14 residues. The CDR3 loop reads CSARAAASTDTQYF. The DNA for the CDR3 is TGCAGTGCTAGGGCGGCGGCTAGCACAGATACGCAGTATTTT.

The chain is built from TRBV3-1 and TRBJ2-3, with 10 bases fitting TRBD2. The V and J ends lost 4 bases and 0 bases, in that order; junction bases with no gene match: 7. CDR1 and CDR2 (germline): LGHDT, YNNKEL (reference sequence). This CDR3 is 17 amino acids long. The CDR3 spells CASSPPPTSGSTDTQYF. CDR3 DNA: TGTGCCAGCAGCCCGCCCCCGACTAGCGGGAGCACAGATACGCAGTATTTT.

This clonotype was detected many times. This chain links TRBV5-4 with TRBJ1-1; D is uncertain. Per germline, CDR1 SGHNT and CDR2 YYREEE (reference sequence). The CDR3 is made up of 14 amino acids. V was trimmed by 4 bases and J by 1 base, leaving 11 bases between them. DNA of the CDR3: TGTGCCAGCAGCCTCCTAGCGGGGAACACTGAAGCTTTCTTT. Its protein is CASSLLAGNTEAFF.

As regards this clonotype: This could be a read error, since a much larger clone is one nucleotide away. Given the absence of the conserved phenylalanine or tryptophan at the CDR3 end, a read error is likely. The rearrangement links TRBV20-1 to TRBJ2-7, with 15 bases fitting TRBD2. In germline, CDR1 is DFQATT, CDR2 SNEGSKA (reference sequence). V trimming: 2 bases; J trimming: 8 bases; junction bases outside the gene matches: 10. This CDR3 is built from 16 residues. The DNA for the CDR3 is TGCAGTGCTAGACGCGCAGGACTAGCGGGGGGGGACCAGCAGTACCTC. It specifies CSARRAGLAGGDQQYL.

Points on this clonotype: A single base separates this from a much larger clone, so it may be a read error. The chain has TRBV6-1 and TRBJ2-7, with 7 nucleotides matching TRBD1. Per the germline V gene, CDR1 is MNHNS and CDR2 is SASEGT. V lost 5 bases to trimming and J lost 3 bases; unmatched junction nucleotides: 10. This CDR3 spans 15 amino acids. The DNA for the CDR3 is TGTGCCAGCAGTCAACCCGGGACAGTTATCTACGAGCAGTACTTC. It translates to CASSQPGTVIYEQYF.

In this sample, this clonotype turned up many times. V and J are TRBV5-6 and TRBJ2-7; TRBD2 aligns across 9 bases. Germline loops: CDR1 SGHDT, CDR2 YYEEEE. The CDR3 totals 16 residues. V was pared by 2 bases and J by 7 bases, with 13 bases of the junction left unmatched. The CDR3, as DNA: TGTGCCAGCAGCTTCCTTAGCGGGAGTCGTTCGGGGGAGCAGTACTTC. Translating it yields CASSFLSGSRSGEQYF.

The chain uses TRBV7-3 and TRBJ1-6; TRBD1 agrees at 7 bases. Germline assignment: CDR1 SGHTA and CDR2 FQGTGA. V lost 9 bases, J lost 9 bases, and 8 bases stayed unmatched. The CDR3 extends over 13 amino acids. In nucleotides, the CDR3 is TGTGCCAGTGGACAGGTGGGATCTTCACCCCTCCACTTT. This gives the protein CASGQVGSSPLHF.

Turning to this clonotype: At one boundary the junction diverges from the germline segment, which might be a read error. The chain joins TRBV7-8 to TRBJ2-5, with 7 positions matching TRBD1. The CDR3 loop spans 13 amino acids. Looked up from germline, CDR1 is SGHVS and CDR2 is FQNEAQ. CDR3 coding DNA: TGTGCCAGCAGCTTAGCGATTGTACAGGGGCTCCTCTTC. Translation: CASSLAIVQGLLF.

The V call is TRBV7-2, the J call TRBJ2-7; D unresolved. V dropped 3 bases and J dropped 4 bases, with 16 bases sitting between them. This CDR3 spans 15 amino acids. Germline V gives CDR1 SGHTA, CDR2 FQGNSA. CDR3 nucleotide sequence: TGTGCCAGCAGCTTTCAGGCTAGGGCGCCTTACGAGCAGTACTTC. Translation gives CASSFQARAPYEQYF. Together with reference TRBV7-2 and TRBJ2-7, the CDR3 gives the full variable domain: GAGVSQSPSNKVTEKGKDVELRCDPISGHTALYWYRQSLGQGLEFLIYFQGNSAPDKSGLPSDRFSAERTGGSVSTLTIQRTQQEDSAVYLCASSFQARAPYEQYFGPGTRLTVT.

This clonotype was observed many times. J is TRBJ2-7 and V is TRBV5-1; D is possibly TRBD1 or TRBD2 (5 bases each). The CDR3 covers 15 residues. Per the germline V gene, CDR1 is SGHRS and CDR2 is YFSETQ. V lost 2 bases and J lost 2, with 14 bases in between. The CDR3 reads CASSLNRDPTYEQYF. CDR3 coding DNA: TGCGCCAGCAGCTTAAACCGGGACCCCACCTACGAGCAGTACTTC.

This clonotype was found many times. The chain's CDR3 is CSARTLFGNTIYF. CDR3 in DNA: TGCAGTGCAAGGACACTGTTTGGAAACACCATATATTTT. J is TRBJ1-3 and V is TRBV20-1, with D perhaps matching TRBD1 (5 bases). CDR3 size: 13 residues. Germline V CDR1 and CDR2: DFQATT, SNEGSKA (reference sequence). Trimming left V 6 bases short and J 3 bases short, with 12 bases between.

This clonotype was observed many times. The chain carries TRBV5-1 and TRBJ1-1; no firm D call. Trimming took 0 bases from V and 0 from J, leaving 6 bases between them. Germline values: CDR1 SGHRS, CDR2 YFSETQ. The CDR3 extends over 14 amino acids. The CDR3 sequence: CASSLGVMNTEAFF. In DNA form, the CDR3 reads TGCGCCAGCAGCTTGGGAGTTATGAACACTGAAGCTTTCTTT.

This chain links TRBV10-3 with TRBJ1-3; D ambiguous. V was trimmed by 3 bases and J by 1 base, leaving 7 bases between them. Germline-derived CDR1 and CDR2 are ENHRY and SYGVKD. The CDR3 runs to 14 residues. CDR3 in amino acids: CAISENRSGNTIYF. The CDR3 nucleotides are TGTGCCATCAGTGAAAACAGATCTGGAAACACCATATATTTT.

This clonotype was counted ten times or more. The chain combines TRBV6-5 with TRBJ2-2; D not resolved. In germline, CDR1 is MNHEY, CDR2 SVGAGI. V lost 3 bases and J 1 base, leaving 9 bases between the germline ends. This CDR3 has 15 residues. Here the CDR3 reads CASSYNFQNTGELFF. In DNA form, the CDR3 reads TGTGCCAGCAGTTATAACTTCCAGAACACCGGGGAGCTGTTTTTT.

The chain recombines TRBV19 with TRBJ2-3; unclear D gene. The germline V gene encodes CDR1 LNHDA and CDR2 SQIVND (reference sequence). V was pared by 7 bases and J by 5 bases, with 22 bases between. CDR3 length equals 16 residues. CDR3 loop: CASKVGSHTQGDTQYF. The CDR3 DNA is TGTGCCAGTAAGGTAGGGTCCCACACACAAGGAGATACGCAGTATTTT.

The rearrangement uses TRBV19 and TRBJ1-5, with D unresolved. The CDR3 spans 15 residues. V lost 7 bases and J lost 7, with 20 bases in between. Germline CDR1 is LNHDA and CDR2 is SQIVND (reference sequence). CDR3 sequence: CASTSDSWNEQPQHF. The CDR3 DNA reads as TGTGCCAGTACCTCGGACTCTTGGAATGAGCAGCCCCAGCATTTT.

This chain joins TRBV2 and TRBJ1-2, with 7 nucleotides matching TRBD1. The CDR3 totals 13 residues. With V trimmed by 7 bases and J by 3 bases, 5 bases remained unmatched. Germline-derived CDR1 and CDR2 are SNHLY and FYNNEI. The CDR3 DNA reads TGTGCCAGCAACCCGGGACAGCACTATGGCTACACCTTC. This sequence encodes CASNPGQHYGYTF.

To note about this clonotype: At one boundary the junction diverges from the germline segment, which might be a read error. The V call is TRBV5-5, the J call TRBJ1-2, with D possibly TRBD1 on 5 matching bases. This CDR3 spans 14 amino acids. The germline CDR1 and CDR2 sequences are SGHKS and YYEKEE (reference sequence). The CDR3 loop is CASSQGGAGYGYTF. As DNA, the CDR3 is TGCGCCAGCAGCCAAGGTGGGGCCGGCTATGGCTACACCTTC.

This clonotype was recorded only once. The rearrangement joins TRBV6-5 to TRBJ1-2; D not resolved. This CDR3 comprises 14 residues. V was shortened by 4 bases and J by 0 bases, with 9 bases between the two germline ends. Germline CDR1 reads MNHEY; CDR2 reads SVGAGI. The DNA of the CDR3 is TGTGCCAGCAGTTCCGGGTCGACTAACTATGGCTACACCTTC. Its protein is CASSSGSTNYGYTF.

This clonotype was observed a handful of times. The V and J genes are TRBV20-1 and TRBJ2-5; 15 positions match TRBD2. CDR3 size: 15 residues. Germline V CDR1 and CDR2: DFQATT, SNEGSKA (reference sequence). The trim removed 7 bases at V and 2 bases at J, leaving 5 bases unmatched. The CDR3 nucleotides read TGCAGTGTCCCGGGACTAGCGGGGGGACAAGAGACCCAGTACTTC. Translation: CSVPGLAGGQETQYF.

Turning to this clonotype: A read error may produce the germline difference seen at one junction end. V is TRBV2 and J is TRBJ2-3; D may be TRBD2 (5 bases). The CDR3 sequence is 12 residues long. Germline V gene data show CDR1 as SNHLY and CDR2 as FYNNEI. CDR3 sequence: CASIRSGSLPLF. DNA of the CDR3: TGTGCCAGCATTCGGAGTGGGAGCCTCCCACTTTTT. The whole variable domain, filled in from reference TRBV2 and TRBJ2-3, reads EPEVTQTPSHQVTQMGQEVILRCVPISNHLYFYWYRQILGQKVEFLVSFYNNEISEKSEIFDDQFSVERPDGSNFTLKIRSTKLEDSAMYFCASIRSGSLPLFGPGTRLTVL.

This clonotype was detected ten times or more. Compared with germline, one end of the junction differs, possibly owing to a read error. The J gene is TRBJ1-3, the V gene TRBV5-4; TRBD1 aligns across 7 bases. The CDR3 contains 16 residues. In germline, CDR1 is SGHNT, CDR2 YYREEE (reference sequence). The CDR3 region is CASSLGQRLSGNTIYF. The CDR3 DNA reads as TGTGCCAGCAGTTTGGGACAGCGGCTCTCTGGAAACACCATATATTTT.